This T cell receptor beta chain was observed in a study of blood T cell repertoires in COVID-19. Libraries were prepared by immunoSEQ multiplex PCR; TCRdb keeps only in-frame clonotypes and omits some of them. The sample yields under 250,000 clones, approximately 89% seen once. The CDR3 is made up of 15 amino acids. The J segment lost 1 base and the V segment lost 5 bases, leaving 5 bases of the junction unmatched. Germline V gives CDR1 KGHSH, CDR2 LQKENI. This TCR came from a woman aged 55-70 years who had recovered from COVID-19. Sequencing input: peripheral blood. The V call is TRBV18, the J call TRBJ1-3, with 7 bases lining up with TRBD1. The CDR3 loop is CASSDRDWSGNTIYF. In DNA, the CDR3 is TGTGCCAGCTCAGACAGGGATTGGTCTGGAAACACCATATATTTT.